This TCR beta chain came from a study of T-cell reconstitution after alpha-beta-depleted transplantation in children. Construction of the TCRbeta library involved unique molecular identifiers. Via MiXCR, TCRdb re-called the PCR reads, giving one row per CDR3 protein. The sample holds 500,000 to 600,000 distinct CDR3 sequences, about 33% seen once. This CDR3 contains 15 residues. Deletions cut 4 bases from V and 0 bases from J, with 13 bases between. Germline-derived CDR1 and CDR2 are SGHDT and YYEEEE. This clonotype was seen more than once but under ten times. The clonotype comes from a human donor who donated a stem cell graft to a child with aplastic anemia. This sample comprised PBMCs from the stem cell graft donor, obtained from the stem cell graft. The chain couples TRBV5-6 to TRBJ1-1; D possibly corresponds to TRBD1 (6 bases). The chain's CDR3 is CASSRAGVMNTEAFF. The CDR3 DNA is TGTGCCAGCAGCCGAGCAGGGGTAATGAACACTGAAGCTTTCTTT. The whole variable domain, remainder taken from reference TRBV5-6 and TRBJ1-1, is DAGVTQSPTHLIKTRGQQVTLRCSPKSGHDTVSWYQQALGQGPQFIFQYYEEEERQRGNFPDRFSGHQFPNYSSELNVNALLLGDSALYLCASSRAGVMNTEAFFGQGTRLTVV.